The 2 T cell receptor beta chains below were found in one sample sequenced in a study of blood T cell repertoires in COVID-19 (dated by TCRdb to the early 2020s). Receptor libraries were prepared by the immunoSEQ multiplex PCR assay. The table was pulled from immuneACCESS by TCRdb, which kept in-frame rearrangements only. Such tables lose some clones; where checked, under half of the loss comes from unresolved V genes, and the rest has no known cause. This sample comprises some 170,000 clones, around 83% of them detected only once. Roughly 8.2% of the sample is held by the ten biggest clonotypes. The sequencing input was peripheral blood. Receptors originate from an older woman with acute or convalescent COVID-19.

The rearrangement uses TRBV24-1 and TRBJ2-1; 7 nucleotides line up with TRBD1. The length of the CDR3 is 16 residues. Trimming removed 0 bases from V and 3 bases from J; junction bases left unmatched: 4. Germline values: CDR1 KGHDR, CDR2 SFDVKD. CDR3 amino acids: CATSDLGGQHYNEQFF. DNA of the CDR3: TGTGCCACCAGTGATTTGGGGGGACAGCACTACAATGAGCAGTTCTTC.

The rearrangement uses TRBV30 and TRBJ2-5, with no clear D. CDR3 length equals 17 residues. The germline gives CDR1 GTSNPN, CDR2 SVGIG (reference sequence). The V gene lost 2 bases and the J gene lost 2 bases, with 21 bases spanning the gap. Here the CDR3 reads CAWSQWLVGDGQETQYF. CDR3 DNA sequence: TGTGCCTGGAGTCAGTGGTTGGTGGGTGACGGGCAAGAGACCCAGTACTTC. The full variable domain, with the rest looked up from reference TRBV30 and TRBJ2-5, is SQTIHQWPATLVQPVGSPLSLECTVEGTSNPNLYWYRQAAGRGLQLLFYSVGIGQISSEVPQNLSASRPQDRQFILSSKKLLLSDSGFYLCAWSQWLVGDGQETQYFGPGTRLLVL.